This entry lists 13 T cell receptor beta chains sequenced from one sample in a study of blood T cell repertoires in COVID-19. Repertoires were generated with immunoSEQ multiplex PCR, while TCRdb's copy carries only in-frame clones and drops some. The sample has about 290,000 clones, roughly 90% seen once. Input material: peripheral blood. The receptor source for this set is a man aged 35 to 55 with acute or convalescent COVID-19.

The chain uses TRBV19 and TRBJ1-2, with a weak D call TRBD1 (6 bases). The CDR3 extends over 15 amino acids. Germline V gene data show CDR1 as LNHDA and CDR2 as SQIVND (reference sequence). Trimming removed 6 bases from V and 0 bases from J, with 14 bases in between. CDR3 region: CASSRQGPTNYGYTF. The CDR3 DNA sequence: TGTGCCAGTAGCAGGCAGGGGCCAACTAACTATGGCTACACCTTC.

The chain uses TRBV11-3 and TRBJ2-3; 10 bases match TRBD2. This CDR3 has 19 residues. With V trimmed by 0 bases and J by 3 bases, 12 bases remained unmatched. Looked up from germline, CDR1 is SGHNT and CDR2 is YENEEA. The CDR3 protein is CASSLDRPKRAGGTDTQYF. The CDR3 DNA sequence: TGTGCCAGCAGCTTAGATCGGCCCAAAAGAGCGGGGGGGACAGATACGCAGTATTTT.

The chain uses TRBV12-5 and TRBJ2-2, with D possibly TRBD2 on 6 matching bases. Per germline, CDR1 LGHNT and CDR2 FRNRAP. V lost 5 bases, J lost 1 base, and 11 bases lay in between. The CDR3 length is 15 residues. CDR3 bases: TGTGCTAGTGGTCCCCGGGACTTGAACACCGGGGAGCTGTTTTTT. Translation gives CASGPRDLNTGELFF.

The rearrangement uses TRBV5-1 and TRBJ2-1; 7 positions match TRBD1. CDR3 length equals 16 residues. Unmatched junction bases numbered 7, after V lost 4 bases and J lost 0 bases. The germline V gene encodes CDR1 SGHRS and CDR2 YFSETQ. The CDR3 nucleotides are TGCGCCAGCAGCCAATACGGGACAGACTCCTACAATGAGCAGTTCTTC. The encoded protein is CASSQYGTDSYNEQFF.

This chain joins TRBV27 and TRBJ1-5, with 7 bases lining up with TRBD1. The CDR3 consists of 13 residues. Per the germline V gene, CDR1 is MNHEY and CDR2 is SMNVEV (reference sequence). V dropped 3 bases and J dropped 7; count of bases not matched to a gene: 3. The CDR3 DNA follows: TGTGCCAGCAGTTTGGGACAGCGCCAGCCCCAGCATTTT. It yields the protein CASSLGQRQPQHF.

The chain has TRBV27 and TRBJ1-4; D not certain. The V gene's germline CDR1 is MNHEY and CDR2 SMNVEV (reference sequence). Trimming took 6 bases from V and 0 from J, leaving 8 bases between them. This CDR3 is 14 amino acids long. The CDR3 DNA is TGTGCCAGCAGACGACACGCAACTAATGAAAAACTGTTTTTT. Encoded protein: CASRRHATNEKLFF. Using reference TRBV27 and TRBJ1-4 for the parts outside the CDR3, the full variable domain is EAQVTQNPRYLITVTGKKLTVTCSQNMNHEYMSWYRQDPGLGLRQIYYSMNVEVTDKGDVPEGYKVSRKEKRNFPLILESPSPNQTSLYFCASRRHATNEKLFFGSGTQLSVL.

The rearrangement uses TRBV7-6 and TRBJ2-2; 11 bases are a match to TRBD1. V lost 3 bases to trimming and J lost 4 bases; unmatched junction nucleotides: 1. The CDR3 consists of 15 residues. In germline, CDR1 is SGHVS, CDR2 FNYEAQ. CDR3 in amino acids: CASSLGQGVTGELFF. As DNA, the CDR3 is TGTGCCAGCAGCTTGGGACAGGGGGTCACCGGGGAGCTGTTTTTT. Looking up the rest from reference TRBV7-6 and TRBJ2-2 gives the full variable domain: GAGVSQSPRYKVTKRGQDVALRCDPISGHVSLYWYRQALGQGPEFLTYFNYEAQQDKSGLPNDRFSAERPEGSISTLTIQRTEQRDSAMYRCASSLGQGVTGELFFGEGSRLTVL.

V and J are TRBV7-9 and TRBJ2-2, with TRBD2 as a possible D gene (6 bases). The length of the CDR3 is 15 residues. Trimming pared 1 base from V and 6 bases from J, leaving 12 bases between. CDR1 is SEHNR, CDR2 FQNEAQ, per germline (reference sequence). DNA of the CDR3: TGTGCCAGCAGCTTAGGGGACTCGAGGTCCGGGGAGCTGTTTTTT. It translates to CASSLGDSRSGELFF.

The chain employs TRBV19 and TRBJ2-2; D may be TRBD1 (5 bases). V lost 1 base and J 5 bases, leaving 11 bases between the germline ends. Per germline, CDR1 LNHDA and CDR2 SQIVND (reference sequence). The CDR3 contains 15 residues. The CDR3 protein is CASSIVPGKTGELFF. Here the CDR3 DNA reads TGTGCCAGTAGTATAGTGCCAGGGAAAACCGGGGAGCTGTTTTTT. The whole variable domain, remainder taken from reference TRBV19 and TRBJ2-2, is DGGITQSPKYLFRKEGQNVTLSCEQNLNHDAMYWYRQDPGQGLRLIYYSQIVNDFQKGDIAEGYSVSREKKESFPLTVTSAQKNPTAFYLCASSIVPGKTGELFFGEGSRLTVL.

V and J are TRBV7-8 and TRBJ1-1, with D possibly matching TRBD1 (5 bases). The germline V gene has CDR1 SGHVS and CDR2 FQNEAQ. The CDR3 spans 14 residues. Trimming took 7 bases from V and 11 from J, leaving 23 bases between them. CDR3 sequence reads: CASNPPMRGAVAFF. In nucleotides, the CDR3 is TGTGCCAGCAACCCCCCAATGCGGGGCGCGGTGGCTTTCTTT.

V usage is TRBV5-4 and J usage is TRBJ1-2, with 7 bases that match TRBD1. The V gene end was trimmed by 4 bases and the J gene end by 2 bases; junction bases not matched to a gene: 5. There are 14 residues in the CDR3. Germline V gene sequence: CDR1 SGHNT, CDR2 YYREEE (reference sequence). CDR3 residues: CASSIGTENYGYTF. CDR3 bases: TGTGCCAGCAGCATAGGGACAGAGAACTATGGCTACACCTTC. The variable domain in full, with the rest retrieved from reference TRBV5-4 and TRBJ1-2, is ETGVTQSPTHLIKTRGQQVTLRCSSQSGHNTVSWYQQALGQGPQFIFQYYREEENGRGNFPPRFSGLQFPNYSSELNVNALELDDSALYLCASSIGTENYGYTFGSGTRLTVV.

The chain has TRBV19 and TRBJ2-3; 11 bases match TRBD2. The germline CDR1 and CDR2 sequences are LNHDA and SQIVND (reference sequence). V was pared by 1 base and J by 2 bases, with 2 bases of the junction left unmatched. The CDR3 covers 16 residues. CDR3 nucleotides: TGTGCCAGTAGTATAGTAGCGGGGGGGTTCACAGATACGCAGTATTTT. It encodes CASSIVAGGFTDTQYF.

This clone has just one count. The gene calls are TRBV11-1 and TRBJ1-2; D is ambiguous. Between the trimmed V and J ends, which lost 1 base and 7 bases, there was a span of 16 bases. This CDR3 contains 15 residues. Germline V gives CDR1 SGHAT, CDR2 FQDESV (reference sequence). CDR3 loop: CASSLDPWERAGYTF. DNA of the CDR3: TGTGCCAGCAGCTTAGATCCGTGGGAGCGGGCTGGCTACACCTTC.